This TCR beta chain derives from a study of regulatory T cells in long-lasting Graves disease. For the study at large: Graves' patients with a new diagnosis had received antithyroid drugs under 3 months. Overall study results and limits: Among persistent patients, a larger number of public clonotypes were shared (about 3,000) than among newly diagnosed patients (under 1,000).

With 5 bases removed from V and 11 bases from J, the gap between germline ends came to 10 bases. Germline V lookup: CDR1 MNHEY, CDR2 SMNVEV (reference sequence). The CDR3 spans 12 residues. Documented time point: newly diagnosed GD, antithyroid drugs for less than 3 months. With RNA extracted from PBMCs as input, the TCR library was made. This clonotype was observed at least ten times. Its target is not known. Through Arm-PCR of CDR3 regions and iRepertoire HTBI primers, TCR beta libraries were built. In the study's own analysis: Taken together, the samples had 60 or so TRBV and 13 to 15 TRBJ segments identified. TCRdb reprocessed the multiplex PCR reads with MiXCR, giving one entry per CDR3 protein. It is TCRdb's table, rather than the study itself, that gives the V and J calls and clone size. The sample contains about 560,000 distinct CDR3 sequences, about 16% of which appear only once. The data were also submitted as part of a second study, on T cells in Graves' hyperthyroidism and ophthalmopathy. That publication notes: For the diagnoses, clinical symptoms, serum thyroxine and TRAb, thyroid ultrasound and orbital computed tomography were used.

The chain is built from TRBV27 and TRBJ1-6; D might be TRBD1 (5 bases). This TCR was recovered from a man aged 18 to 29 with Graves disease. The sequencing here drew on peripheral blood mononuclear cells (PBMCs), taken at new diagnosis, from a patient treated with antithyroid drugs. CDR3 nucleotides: TGTGCCAGCAGTCCCGGAGGGGCACCCCTCCACTTT. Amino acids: CASSPGGAPLHF.